This TCR beta chain was profiled in a study of T cell responses to AZD1222 COVID-19 vaccine. Study-wide findings and caveats: At baseline, seropositivity was found in only six or seven AZD1222 recipients.

The table came from immunoSEQ multiplex PCR; TCRdb's copy has only in-frame clones and leaves some out. The table includes about 70,000 clones, 84% detected once. Note on this clone: The antigen remains undetermined.

The V gene's germline CDR1 is SNHLY and CDR2 FYNNEI. The CDR3 contains 13 residues. Trimming took 8 bases from V and 5 from J; bases not matched to a gene: 5. The receptor's source is an adult in good health. The V gene is TRBV2, the J gene TRBJ2-3, with TRBD1 matching 9 bases. The sample here was peripheral blood, taken on day 0 of AZD1222 vaccination. The CDR3 DNA reads TGTGCCAGCCCGGGACAGGGTGGAGATACGCAGTATTTT. The encoded protein is CASPGQGGDTQYF.